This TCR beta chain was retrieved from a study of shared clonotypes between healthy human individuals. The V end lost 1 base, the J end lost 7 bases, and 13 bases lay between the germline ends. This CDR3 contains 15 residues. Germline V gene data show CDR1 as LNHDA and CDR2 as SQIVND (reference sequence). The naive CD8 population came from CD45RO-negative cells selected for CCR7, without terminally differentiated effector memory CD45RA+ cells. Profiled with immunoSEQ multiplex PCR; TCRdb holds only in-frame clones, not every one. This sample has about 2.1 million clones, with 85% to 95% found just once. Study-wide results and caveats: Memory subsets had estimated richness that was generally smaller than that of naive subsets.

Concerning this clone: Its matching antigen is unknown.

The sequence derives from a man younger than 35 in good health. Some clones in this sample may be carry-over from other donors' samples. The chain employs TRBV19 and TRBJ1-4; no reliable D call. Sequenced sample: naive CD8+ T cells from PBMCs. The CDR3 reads CASSIVGGASEKLFF. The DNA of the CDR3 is TGTGCCAGTAGTATAGTGGGAGGAGCCAGTGAAAAACTGTTTTTT.